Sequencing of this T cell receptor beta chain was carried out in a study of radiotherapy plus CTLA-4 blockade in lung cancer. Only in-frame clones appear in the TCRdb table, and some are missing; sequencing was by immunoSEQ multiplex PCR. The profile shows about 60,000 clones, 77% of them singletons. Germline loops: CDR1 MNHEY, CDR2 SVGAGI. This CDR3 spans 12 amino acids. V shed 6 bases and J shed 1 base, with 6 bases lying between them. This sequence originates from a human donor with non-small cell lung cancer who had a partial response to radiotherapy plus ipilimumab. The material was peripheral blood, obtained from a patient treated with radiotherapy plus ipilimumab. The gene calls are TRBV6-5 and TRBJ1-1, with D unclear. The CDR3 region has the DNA TGTGCCAGCAGCCACAGGAACACTGAAGCTTTCTTT. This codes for CASSHRNTEAFF.